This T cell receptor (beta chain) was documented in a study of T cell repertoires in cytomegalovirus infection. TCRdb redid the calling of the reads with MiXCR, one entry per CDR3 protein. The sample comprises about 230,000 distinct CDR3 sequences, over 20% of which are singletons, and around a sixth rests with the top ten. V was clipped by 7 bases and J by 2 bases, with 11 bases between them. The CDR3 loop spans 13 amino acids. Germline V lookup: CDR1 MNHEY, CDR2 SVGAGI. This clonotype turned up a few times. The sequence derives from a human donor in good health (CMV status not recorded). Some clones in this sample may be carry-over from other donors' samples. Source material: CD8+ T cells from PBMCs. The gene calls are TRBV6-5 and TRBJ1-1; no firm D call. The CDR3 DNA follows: TGTGCCAGCATCACCCGTCTCAACACTGAAGCTTTCTTT. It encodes CASITRLNTEAFF.